Listed below are T cell receptor beta chains from one sample, sequenced in a study of T cells in localized non-small cell lung cancer. The protocol was immunoSEQ multiplex PCR, while the TCRdb copy is restricted to in-frame clones and leaves out a portion. The sample records about 39,000 clones, roughly 80% being singletons. The sample here was PBMCs, taken before any cancer treatment. Every receptor here comes from a woman aged 40-70 years with stage II squamous cell lung carcinoma. Each CDR3 is given with its conserved first and last residue.

TRBJ2-3,TRBV2,CASSVGGGNLDTQYF
TRBJ1-2,TRBV11-2,CASSFGFGYTF
TRBJ2-1,TRBV2,CASSGDGAYNEQFF
TRBJ2-4,TRBV15,CATSETSGTIQYF
TRBJ1-1,TRBV5-1,CASSLVGKNTEAFF
TRBJ1-2,TRBV4-2,CASSQEWAGVGRGGYTF
TRBJ2-7,TRBV6-5,CASSPGTSPEQYF
TRBJ1-3,TRBV28,CASSFDGNTIYF
TRBJ2-5,TRBV6-1,CASSEARGETQYF
TRBJ2-3,TRBV4-3,CASSQLGRGGTDTQYF
TRBJ2-1,TRBV7-8,CASKIAGENNEQFF
TRBJ1-5,TRBV6-5,CASSYGTGNQPQHF
TRBJ2-3,TRBV27,CASSFSAHTDTQYF
TRBJ2-1,TRBV9,CASSPSGSLLYNEQFF